This TCR beta chain emerged from a study of radiation and T cells in renal cell carcinoma. The CDR3 spans 13 residues. The germline V gene encodes CDR1 SEHNR and CDR2 FQNEAQ (reference sequence). Trimming left V 4 bases short and J 5 bases short, with 11 bases between. Measured with immunoSEQ multiplex PCR; TCRdb has only the in-frame clones, and not every one. The sample holds 130,000 to 150,000 clones, around nine tenths seen once. General study results and limits: Top tumor clonotypes rose in blood 2 weeks post-radiation, then contracted.

The time point: baseline pretreatment blood. Documented treatment: 15 Gy SBRT to primary tumor, nephrectomy 4 weeks later. This renal cell carcinoma was of the clear cell type. Comments on this clone: The antigen is unknown.

This receptor was obtained from a woman in her forties or fifties with renal cell carcinoma. The sequenced sample was blood, obtained from a patient whose treatment included radiotherapy and nephrectomy. The genes are TRBV7-9 and TRBJ1-1, with a tentative D call TRBD1 (6 bases). CDR3 in amino acids: CASSSADRTEAFF. In nucleotides, the CDR3 is TGTGCCAGCAGCTCGGCCGACAGGACTGAAGCTTTCTTT.